These 7 T cell receptor beta chains were sequenced from one sample in a study of cytomegalovirus exposure and HLA in healthy donors. The PCR made use of 60 Vbeta and 13 Jbeta primers. Produced via immunoSEQ multiplex PCR; TCRdb's table is partial and in-frame only. The repertoire has about 110,000 clones, roughly four fifths of them found once; the top ten carry 1.6%. Sequences were obtained from PBMCs. The origin of the receptors is a man in his fifties in good health and CMV-seronegative.

This rearrangement joins TRBV11-3 to TRBJ2-3; 7 nucleotides line up with TRBD1. The CDR3 loop spans 14 amino acids. The germline V gene has CDR1 SGHNT and CDR2 YENEEA. V lost 5 bases, J lost 2 bases, and 4 bases stayed unmatched. The DNA of the CDR3 is TGTGCCAGCAGCCCAGGACAGGCCACAGATACGCAGTATTTT. Translation: CASSPGQATDTQYF.

The J gene is TRBJ2-3, the V gene TRBV30; the match to TRBD1 covers 9 bases. In germline, CDR1 is GTSNPN, CDR2 SVGIG (reference sequence). The CDR3 has 14 residues. Germline trimming cut 5 bases from V and 3 bases from J; bases unmatched to any gene: 6. CDR3 residues: CAWLQGAATDTQYF. CDR3 DNA: TGTGCCTGGTTACAGGGGGCTGCGACAGATACGCAGTATTTT.

The chain has TRBV19 and TRBJ1-2; 9 positions agree with TRBD1. CDR3 length equals 15 residues. J was trimmed by 3 bases and V by 3 bases; bases with no gene match: 5. Germline V gene data show CDR1 as LNHDA and CDR2 as SQIVND (reference sequence). The chain's CDR3 is CASSMGQGMDYGYTF. The CDR3 DNA follows: TGTGCCAGTAGTATGGGACAGGGAATGGACTATGGCTACACCTTC.

The gene calls are TRBV5-6 and TRBJ1-6; D remains ambiguous. Germline V CDR1 and CDR2: SGHDT, YYEEEE. V was pared by 0 bases and J by 8 bases, with 9 bases between. This CDR3 has 14 residues. The CDR3: CASSLAGGHSPLHF. As DNA, the CDR3 is TGTGCCAGCAGCTTGGCAGGAGGTCATTCACCCCTCCACTTT.

This clone was counted a single time. The J gene is TRBJ1-2, the V gene TRBV5-1; 7 bases are a match to TRBD1. Germline CDR1 and CDR2: SGHRS and YFSETQ. The CDR3 is made up of 14 amino acids. The V segment lost 4 bases and the J segment 5 bases; nucleotides outside the gene matches: 8. The CDR3 region has the DNA TGCGCCAGCAGCCAGCCGGGACAGATTTATGGCTACACCTTC. Encoded protein: CASSQPGQIYGYTF.

This rearrangement joins TRBV7-6 to TRBJ2-2, with 9 bases aligning to TRBD1. J lost 7 bases, V lost 5 bases, and 8 bases had no gene match. The CDR3 has 15 residues. Germline lookup yields CDR1 SGHVS and CDR2 FNYEAQ. The CDR3, as DNA: TGTGCCAGCAGCCCAGGGACAGGGAGAATCGGGGAGCTGTTTTTT. Translation: CASSPGTGRIGELFF.

The rearrangement uses TRBV18 and TRBJ1-1, with D possibly being TRBD1 (5 bases). V was cut by 3 bases and J by 7 bases, with 12 bases left in between. CDR3 size: 13 residues. Germline-derived CDR1 and CDR2 are KGHSH and LQKENI. The CDR3 DNA reads as TGTGCCAGCTCACCGGGGCAGGGATATGAAGCTTTCTTT. Its protein is CASSPGQGYEAFF.